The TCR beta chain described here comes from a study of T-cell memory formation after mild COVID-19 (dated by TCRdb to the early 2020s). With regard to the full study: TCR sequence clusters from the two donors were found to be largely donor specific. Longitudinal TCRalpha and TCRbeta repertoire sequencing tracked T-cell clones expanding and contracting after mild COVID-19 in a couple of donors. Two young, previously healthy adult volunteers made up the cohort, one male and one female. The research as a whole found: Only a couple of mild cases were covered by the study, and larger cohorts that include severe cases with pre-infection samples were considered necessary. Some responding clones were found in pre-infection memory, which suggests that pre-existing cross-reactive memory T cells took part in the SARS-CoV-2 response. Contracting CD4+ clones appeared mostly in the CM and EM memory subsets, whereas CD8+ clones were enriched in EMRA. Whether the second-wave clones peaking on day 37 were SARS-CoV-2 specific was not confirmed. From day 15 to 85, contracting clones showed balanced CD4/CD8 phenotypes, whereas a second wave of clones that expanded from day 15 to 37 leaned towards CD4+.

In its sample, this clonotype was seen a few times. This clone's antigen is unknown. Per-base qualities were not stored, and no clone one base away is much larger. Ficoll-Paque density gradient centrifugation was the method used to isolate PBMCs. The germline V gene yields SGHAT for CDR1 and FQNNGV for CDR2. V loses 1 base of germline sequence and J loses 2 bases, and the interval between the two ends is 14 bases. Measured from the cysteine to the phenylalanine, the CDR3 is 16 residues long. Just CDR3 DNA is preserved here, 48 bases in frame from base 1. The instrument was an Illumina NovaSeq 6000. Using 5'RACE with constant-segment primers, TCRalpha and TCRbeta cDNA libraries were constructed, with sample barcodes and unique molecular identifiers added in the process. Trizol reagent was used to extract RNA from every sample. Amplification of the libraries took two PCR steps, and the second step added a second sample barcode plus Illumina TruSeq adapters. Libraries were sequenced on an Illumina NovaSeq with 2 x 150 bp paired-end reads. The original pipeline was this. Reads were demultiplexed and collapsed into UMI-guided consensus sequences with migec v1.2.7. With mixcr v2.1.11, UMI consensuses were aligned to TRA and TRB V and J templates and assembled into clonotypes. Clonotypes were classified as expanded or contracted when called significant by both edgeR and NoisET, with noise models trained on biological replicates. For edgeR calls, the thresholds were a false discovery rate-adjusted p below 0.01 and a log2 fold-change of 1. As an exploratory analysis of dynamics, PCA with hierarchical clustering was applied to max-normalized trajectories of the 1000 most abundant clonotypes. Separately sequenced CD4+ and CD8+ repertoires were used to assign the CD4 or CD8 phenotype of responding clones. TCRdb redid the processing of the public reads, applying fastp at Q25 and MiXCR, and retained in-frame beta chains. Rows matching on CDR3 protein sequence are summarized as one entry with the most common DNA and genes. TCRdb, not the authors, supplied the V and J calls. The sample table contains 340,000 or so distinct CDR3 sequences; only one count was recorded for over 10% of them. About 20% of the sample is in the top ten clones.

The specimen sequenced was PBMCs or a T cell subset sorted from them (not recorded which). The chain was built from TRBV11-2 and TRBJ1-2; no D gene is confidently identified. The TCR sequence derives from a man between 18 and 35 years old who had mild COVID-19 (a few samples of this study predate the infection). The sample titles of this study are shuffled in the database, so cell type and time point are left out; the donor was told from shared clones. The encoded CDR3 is CASSLVGQERNYGYTF. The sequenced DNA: TGTGCCAGCAGCTTAGTTGGGCAAGAGCGGAACTATGGCTACACCTTC.